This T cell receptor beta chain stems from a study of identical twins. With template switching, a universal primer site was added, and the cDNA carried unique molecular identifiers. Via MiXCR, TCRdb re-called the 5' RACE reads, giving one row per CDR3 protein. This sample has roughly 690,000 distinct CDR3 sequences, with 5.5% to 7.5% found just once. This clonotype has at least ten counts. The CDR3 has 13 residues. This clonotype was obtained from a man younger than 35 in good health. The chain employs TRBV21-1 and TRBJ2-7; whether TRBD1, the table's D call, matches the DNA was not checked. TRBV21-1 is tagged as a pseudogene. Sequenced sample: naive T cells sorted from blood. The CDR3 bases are TGTGCCAGCAGCATACGGACAGGCTACGAGCAGTACGTC. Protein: CASSIRTGYEQYV.